This T cell receptor (beta chain) was recovered during a study of cytomegalovirus exposure and HLA in healthy donors (TCRdb year 2017). With respect to the entire study: In an earlier analysis of approximately 500 of the donors, under 300 Gb of sequence data and approximately 120 million unique TCR beta sequences from 150 million to 200 million T cells were reported. Among the roughly 390 genotyped donors, approximately 82% belonged to the genetic ancestry cluster associated with self-reported Caucasian donors. Typing coverage differed by locus: A, B, C, DRB1 and DQB1 were typed in about 620-630 donors, DQA1 in about 510, DPA1 in roughly 590, and DPB1 in 400 to 490. To predict cytomegalovirus infection status, the study combined high-throughput TCR immunosequencing, statistical association of individual TCRs with disease status, and machine learning. A later genetic analysis used genome-wide SNP genotypes for about three fifths of the roughly 700 donors, treating that subset as a discovery cohort. An earlier analysis of approximately 640 of the donors applied high-throughput TCR beta sequencing to assess whether each TCR beta V gene segment acted as functional or pseudogenic. Among 398 genotyped donors of the cohort, an average of around 220,000 unique TCR beta nucleotide sequences was sequenced per donor, of which about 18% were non-productive. The later analysis used no new phenotypic data to find candidate immune exposures, relying instead on TCR beta sequences and their occurrence across donors. All discovery cohort repertoires had been generated using a single sequencing platform. The T cell repertoires of around 730 subjects were profiled by immunosequencing and related to cytomegalovirus serostatus. The study aimed to test whether cataloging public T cell receptors could reveal signatures of past pathogen exposure. A later analysis re-examined previously published TCR beta repertoires from hundreds of donors and added high-resolution HLA genotyping to investigate patterns of TCR occurrence. In addition to the first cohort of hundreds of subjects, a separate validation cohort of 120 different subjects was used. Because of strong linkage in the cohort, a handful of DR-DQ haplotypes were treated as single units for association and clustering. HLA typing included class I and class II loci at four-digit resolution. An early release that covered some 640 HLA-typed donors contained around 300 gigabases of sequencing data and around 85 million unique TCR sequences. Donor age, sex, ethnicity and CMV serostatus were compiled together with the repertoire data.

Library construction relied on the immunoSEQ multiplex PCR assay. For the multiplex PCR, a mixture combining 60 forward primers for TCR Vbeta segments and 13 reverse primers for TCR Jbeta segments was used. The CDR3 region of rearranged TCR beta genes was amplified from genomic DNA with a multiplex PCR assay. The Illumina HiSeq System was used to sequence the amplified TCR beta libraries as 87-base-pair reads. Processing in the source paper ran as follows. In a later analysis, roughly 80 million unique TCR beta chains were counted across the 666 repertoires, and roughly 9.9 million of these chains were shared by at least two donors. To remove PCR and sequencing errors, raw reads were error-corrected and collapsed into unique sequences using a nearest-neighbor algorithm that merged closely related sequences. CDR3 sequences were aligned to IMGT reference sequences to assign V, D and J gene segments. Each retained sequence needed at least a six-nucleotide match to both a V gene segment and a J gene segment. Rearrangements were classified as productive when the CDR3 lacked stop codons and remained in frame with V and J, and all other rearrangements were classified as non-productive. CDR3 was defined by IMGT convention, running from the second conserved V-encoded cysteine to the conserved J-encoded phenylalanine. The earlier analysis of 500 to 750 of the donors excluded any sequence lacking an unambiguous match to a single V gene segment. An earlier analysis of some 500 of the donors classified V segments as functional when productive rearrangements were above 56.7% and as segregating when the standard deviation between donors was above 5%. A statistical classification framework was developed to diagnose cytomegalovirus status using the catalog of TCR beta chain sequences. A later analysis assigned V and J genes by comparing TCR nucleotide sequences with IMGT/GENE-DB human TR gene sequences. Using the TCRdist pipeline, a later analysis assigned CDR3 sequences along with most-parsimonious VDJ recombination scenarios. In a later analysis, every TCR beta chain was defined by the combination of its CDR3 amino acid sequence and its V-gene family, and reads without a unique V-gene family were dropped. In a later analysis, 550 to 650 highly shared, low-generation-probability nucleotide sequences were removed to address suspected cross-contamination and a sequencing artifact. For each public chain, a later analysis derived a clonal expansion index from normalized ranks of inferred template counts within each repertoire. In a later analysis, generation probabilities were computed with a VDJ recombination model fitted to out-of-frame rearrangements, and the resulting probabilities were checked against IGoR. Hypergeometric tests were used in a later analysis to score TCR-TCR, TCR-HLA and TCR-CMV co-occurrence, with a repertoire-size bias correction applied to the TCR pairs. A later analysis estimated false discovery rates by permuting HLA or CMV assignments 20 times. In a later analysis, co-occurring TCRs were grouped using DBSCAN, and TCRdist sequence similarity was added for clustering within HLA-allele-positive subsets. Repertoires with fewer than 30,000 or more than 120,000 public chains, plus five repertoires with anomalous nucleotide sharing, were excluded from co-occurrence clustering. In TCRdb, the immuneACCESS table is reduced to in-frame sequences with V and J assigned. These tables do not hold every clone; where another copy was compared, an unresolved V gene accounts for under half, and the others remain unexplained. The V and J calls and clone size come from that table; D and trimming were worked out from the DNA. This sample comprises roughly 150,000 clones, 60% to 85% of them detected only once. Jointly, the top ten make up 2.2% of the sample.

The germline V gene (reference sequence) supplies CDR1 LNHDA and CDR2 SQIVND. At the junction V is shortened by 5 bases and J by 2 bases; bases outside the gene matches: 6. Taken from cysteine to phenylalanine, the CDR3 has 15 residues. CDR3 DNA only is kept here, 45 bases in frame from base 1. General study outcomes and caveats: Cytomegalovirus status was reported to be diagnosed by the classifier with high specificity and sensitivity in both the original and validation cohorts. The authors suggested that the approach could potentially be generalized to other disease states and immunological phenotypes. A later analysis found that TCR association rates varied across HLA loci, with DRB1 alleles showing the most associated TCRs and HLA-C alleles the fewest. When HLA alleles, especially DR and DQ, strongly co-occurred, TCR associations were difficult to assign to individual alleles. Seventeen rarely observed V segments, including chromosome 9 orphons, were excluded from the earlier analysis of about 600 of the donors because counts were too low. An earlier analysis of approximately 600 of the donors showed that most TCR beta V segments appeared in productive rearrangements either about 90% or about 30% of the time, which broadly matched IMGT annotations. A later analysis associated about 17,000 TCR beta sequences with specific HLA alleles at a false discovery rate of 0.05. In a later genetic analysis, fewer N-insertions in productive TCRs were reported among donors in an Asian-associated ancestry cluster than the roughly 710-donor mean. Because the 87-base-pair reads could not distinguish some IMGT-functional V segments, including TRBV6-2 and TRBV6-3, those segments were excluded. A total of roughly 160 TCR beta chains were listed by the study as associated with cytomegalovirus. A later genetic analysis associated a missense DCLRE1C variant with V-gene and J-gene trimming of TCR beta chains, and an independent cohort replicated the association. Because HLA typing was missing for some donors at each locus, association tests included only the typed subset. A later analysis found that HLA-associated TCR beta chains were more clonally expanded and had lower generation probabilities than equally common non-associated chains. Correlated functional status among segregating V segments might be attributable to linkage disequilibrium, but an unknown experimental factor could not be ruled out. A further reported finding was that TCR beta sequences accurately predicted the HLA-A and HLA-B alleles for most subjects in the first cohort. This cohort had only TCR beta chains sequenced, and the lack of alpha or paired-chain data limited which features could be detected. The presence/absence analyses assumed that sequencing depth was roughly uniform across donors, and that assumption may not be true. Most TCR sequences were seen in very few donors, while some public TCRs were found in many individuals. The sequencing pipeline was judged likely to have produced a cluster of highly shared sequence variants as a technical artifact. Several of the top co-occurrence clusters appeared to be linked to parvovirus B19, influenza, CMV and Epstein-Barr virus, according to a later analysis. A few of the identified cytomegalovirus-associated TCR beta chains were confirmed in vitro to be specific for cytomegalovirus antigens. For the cohort, immune exposure information was limited to CMV serostatus. A later analysis found that most CMV-associated TCR beta chains appeared HLA-restricted, with HLA associations seemingly driven largely by CMV exposure.

This clone was recorded only once. Its antigen is not yet known. Per-nucleotide qualities are absent, and no much larger clonotype sits a single base away. The cohort comprised hundreds of healthy bone marrow donors. Cohort members were all nominally healthy when sampled, although unrecorded immune exposures were likely present. The donor tested CMV seropositive, placing the donor among the 310 or so seropositive members of the cohort. Each donor provided a peripheral blood sample, and peripheral blood mononuclear cells were used for TCR beta sequencing. Genomic DNA was extracted from the blood cell samples with the Qiagen DNeasy Blood Extraction Kit.

Sequenced material: PBMCs. The clonotype originates from a man in his fifties in good health and CMV-seropositive. The receptor chain draws on TRBV19 and TRBJ1-5, and 7 bases in between align with TRBD1. The DNA is TGTGCCAGTAGTGCAGGGGGAGTAGGCAATCAGCCCCAGCATTTT. Its translation is CASSAGGVGNQPQHF.